In its sample, the clone carrying this TCR beta chain was seen many times. What it binds is not known. This entry belongs to a study of neurological immune-mediated disorders. Study-level findings and limits: One related-CDR3 cluster, which may be a signature, held the repertoires of 18 of 34 multiple sclerosis patients after phylogenetic grouping. The most TCR clonal expansion was seen in HTLV-1-associated myelopathy, and the least was seen in multiple sclerosis, which fell below healthy controls.

Germline CDR1 SGHTA, CDR2 FQGNSA. Trimming removed 6 bases from V and 1 base from J, with 17 bases in between. This CDR3 has 16 amino acids. The cDNA came from 5'RACE with 10-nucleotide random UMIs. TCRdb ran MiXCR on the 5' RACE reads and lists one entry per CDR3 protein. Among some 65,000 distinct CDR3 sequences listed, more than 3.5% were seen once. The unsorted libraries had their origin in 2 million PBMCs stored at -80 C. The sequenced material came from PBMCs. The origin of this receptor is a middle-aged man with multiple sclerosis. This chain joins TRBV7-2 and TRBJ2-3; the D gene is possibly TRBD2 (7 bases). CDR3 region: CASSSSGGPRTDTQYF. CDR3 DNA: TGTGCCAGCAGTTCATCCGGGGGGCCCCGCACAGATACGCAGTATTTT.